This T cell receptor (beta chain) emerged from a study of OX40 agonist ivuxolimab in advanced cancers. For the study at large: Ivuxolimab, an antibody that agonizes OX40 (CD134), was administered to the patients. Ivuxolimab doses were 0.01, 0.1, 0.3, 1.5, 3 or 10 mg/kg every 2 weeks.

The table came from immunoSEQ multiplex PCR; TCRdb's copy has only in-frame clones and leaves some out. The sample has 65,000 to 85,000 clones, 89% seen once. Study observations and caveats: Antigen specificity was not determined for the expanded peripheral T cells. Partial responders at 0.1-3.0 mg/kg had among the lowest clonal expansion.

About this clone itself: Its specificity is not known.

Trimming took 3 bases from V and 3 from J; bases not matched to a gene: 6. CDR3 length: 16 amino acids. The sequences come from CD4+ or CD8+ T cells sorted from blood, collected in a trial of the OX40 agonist ivuxolimab. The receptor comes from an adult with an advanced solid tumor such as melanoma, head and neck, liver or kidney cancer. The V and J genes are TRBV5-3 and TRBJ2-4, with 10 nucleotides matching TRBD1. TRBV5-3 is marked as an open reading frame, function uncertain. The CDR3 nucleotides are TGTGCCAGAAGCTGGGACAGGGGCTTGGACAAAAACATTCAGTACTTC. This encodes CARSWDRGLDKNIQYF.